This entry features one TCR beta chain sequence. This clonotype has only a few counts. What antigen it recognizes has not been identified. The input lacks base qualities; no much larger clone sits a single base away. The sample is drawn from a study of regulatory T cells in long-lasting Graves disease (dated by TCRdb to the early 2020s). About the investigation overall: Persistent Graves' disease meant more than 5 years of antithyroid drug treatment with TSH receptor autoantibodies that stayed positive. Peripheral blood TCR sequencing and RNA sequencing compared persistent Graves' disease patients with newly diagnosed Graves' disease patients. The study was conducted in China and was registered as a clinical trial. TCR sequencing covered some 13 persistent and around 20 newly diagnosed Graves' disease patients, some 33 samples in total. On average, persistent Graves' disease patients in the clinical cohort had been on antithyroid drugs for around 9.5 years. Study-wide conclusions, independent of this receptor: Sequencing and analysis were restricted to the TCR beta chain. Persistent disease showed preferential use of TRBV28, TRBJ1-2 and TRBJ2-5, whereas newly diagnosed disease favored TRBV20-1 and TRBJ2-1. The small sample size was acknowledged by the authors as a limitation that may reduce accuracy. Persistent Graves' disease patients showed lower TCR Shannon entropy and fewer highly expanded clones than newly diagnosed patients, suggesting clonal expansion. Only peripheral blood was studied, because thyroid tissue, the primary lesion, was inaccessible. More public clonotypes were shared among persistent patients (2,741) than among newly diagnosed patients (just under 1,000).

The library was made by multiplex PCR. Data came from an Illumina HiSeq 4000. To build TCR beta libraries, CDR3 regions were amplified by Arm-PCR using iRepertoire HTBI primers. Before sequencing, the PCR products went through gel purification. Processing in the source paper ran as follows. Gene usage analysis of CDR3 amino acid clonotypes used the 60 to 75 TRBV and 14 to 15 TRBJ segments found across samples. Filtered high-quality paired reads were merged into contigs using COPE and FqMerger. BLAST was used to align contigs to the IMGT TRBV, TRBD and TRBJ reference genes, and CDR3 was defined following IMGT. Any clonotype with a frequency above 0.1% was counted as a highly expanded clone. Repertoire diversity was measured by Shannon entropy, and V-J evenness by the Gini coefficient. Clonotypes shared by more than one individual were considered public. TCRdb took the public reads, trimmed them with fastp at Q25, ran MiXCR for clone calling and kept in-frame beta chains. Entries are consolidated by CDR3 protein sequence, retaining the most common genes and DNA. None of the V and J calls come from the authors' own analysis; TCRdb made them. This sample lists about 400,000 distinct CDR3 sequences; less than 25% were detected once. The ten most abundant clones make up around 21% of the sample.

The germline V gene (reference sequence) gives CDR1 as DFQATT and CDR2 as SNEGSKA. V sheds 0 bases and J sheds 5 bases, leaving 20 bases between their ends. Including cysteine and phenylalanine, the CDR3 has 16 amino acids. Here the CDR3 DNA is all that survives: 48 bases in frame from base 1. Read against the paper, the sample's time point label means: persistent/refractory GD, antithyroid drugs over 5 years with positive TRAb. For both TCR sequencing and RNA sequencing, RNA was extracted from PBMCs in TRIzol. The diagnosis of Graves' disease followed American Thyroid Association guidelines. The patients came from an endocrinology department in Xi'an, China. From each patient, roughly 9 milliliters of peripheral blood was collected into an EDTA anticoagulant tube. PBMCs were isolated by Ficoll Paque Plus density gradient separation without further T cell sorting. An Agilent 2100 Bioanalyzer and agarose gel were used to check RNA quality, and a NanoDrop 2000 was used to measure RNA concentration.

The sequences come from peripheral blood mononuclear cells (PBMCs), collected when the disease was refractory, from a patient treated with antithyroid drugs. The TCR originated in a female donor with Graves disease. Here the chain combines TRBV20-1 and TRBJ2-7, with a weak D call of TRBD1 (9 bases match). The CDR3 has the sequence CSAREVDSGTGHEQYF. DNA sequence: TGCAGTGCTAGAGAGGTTGATAGCGGGACAGGGCACGAGCAGTACTTC.